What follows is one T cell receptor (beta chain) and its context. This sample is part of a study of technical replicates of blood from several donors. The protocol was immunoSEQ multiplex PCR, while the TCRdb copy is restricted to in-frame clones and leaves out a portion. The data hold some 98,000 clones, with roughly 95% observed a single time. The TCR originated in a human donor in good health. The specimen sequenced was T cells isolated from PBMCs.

Here the CDR3 DNA reads TGTGCCAGCAGCAGAGGGACTAGCTCCGAGCAGTACTTC. Its translation is CASSRGTSSEQYF. V gene TRBV5-4 combines with J gene TRBJ2-7, with TRBD2 identical over 9 bases. V shed 4 bases and J 6 bases; nucleotides not matched to a gene: 5. Germline lookup yields CDR1 SGHNT and CDR2 YYREEE (reference sequence). The CDR3 contains 13 residues.